This T cell receptor (beta chain) comes out of a study of STAT3 mutations in large granular lymphocyte leukemia. Profiling relied on immunoSEQ multiplex PCR, and the TCRdb table lists in-frame clones only, not all of them. The sample has approximately 10,000 clones; roughly 76% are singletons. This clone showed up just a few times. Its antigen is not known. Study observations and caveats: Every T-LGLL patient had at least one immunodominant TCRbeta clonotype.

Sequencing was performed on peripheral blood mononuclear cells. The sequence came from a man aged 60 to 75 with T-cell large granular lymphocyte leukemia. Some clones in this sample may be carry-over from other donors' samples.

DNA of the CDR3: TGTGCCAGCAGCTTGGAAGGACAGGGGGGCCATGAGCAGTTCTTC. This gives the protein CASSLEGQGGHEQFF. J is TRBJ2-1 and V is TRBV5-4; 10 positions match TRBD1. Germline CDR1 SGHNT, CDR2 YYREEE (reference sequence). The length of the CDR3 is 15 residues. V gave up 0 bases and J gave up 8 bases; unmatched junction bases: 5.